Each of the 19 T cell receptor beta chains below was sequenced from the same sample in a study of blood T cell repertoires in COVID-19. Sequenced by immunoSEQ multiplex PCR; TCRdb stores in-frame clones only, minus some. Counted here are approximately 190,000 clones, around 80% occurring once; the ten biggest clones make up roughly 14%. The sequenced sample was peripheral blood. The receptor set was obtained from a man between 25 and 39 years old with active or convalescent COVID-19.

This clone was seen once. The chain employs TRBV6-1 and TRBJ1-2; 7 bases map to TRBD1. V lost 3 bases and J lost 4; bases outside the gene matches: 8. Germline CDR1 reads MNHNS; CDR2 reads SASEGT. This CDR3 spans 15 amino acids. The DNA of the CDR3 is TGTGCCAGCAGTGATGGCCCAGCAGGGGGCTATGGCTACACCTTC. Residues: CASSDGPAGGYGYTF.

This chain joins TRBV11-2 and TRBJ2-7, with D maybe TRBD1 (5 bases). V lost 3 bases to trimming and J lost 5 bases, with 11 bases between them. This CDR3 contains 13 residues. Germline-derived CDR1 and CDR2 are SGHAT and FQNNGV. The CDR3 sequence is CASSFRVGDEQYV. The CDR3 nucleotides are TGTGCCAGCAGCTTCAGGGTTGGGGACGAGCAGTACGTC.

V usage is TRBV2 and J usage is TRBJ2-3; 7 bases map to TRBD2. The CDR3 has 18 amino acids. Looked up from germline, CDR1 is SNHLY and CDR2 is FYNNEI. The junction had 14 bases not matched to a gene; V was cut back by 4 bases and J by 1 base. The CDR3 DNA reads TGTGCCAGCAGTGCGGGGACCGGGACTACTCGACGCACAGATACGCAGTATTTT. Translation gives CASSAGTGTTRRTDTQYF.

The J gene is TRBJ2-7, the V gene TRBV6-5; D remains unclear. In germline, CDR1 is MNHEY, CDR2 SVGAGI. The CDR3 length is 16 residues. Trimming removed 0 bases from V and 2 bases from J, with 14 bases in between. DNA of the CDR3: TGTGCCAGCAGTTACTCTGCCGACTCTATTACCTACGAGCAGTACTTC. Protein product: CASSYSADSITYEQYF.

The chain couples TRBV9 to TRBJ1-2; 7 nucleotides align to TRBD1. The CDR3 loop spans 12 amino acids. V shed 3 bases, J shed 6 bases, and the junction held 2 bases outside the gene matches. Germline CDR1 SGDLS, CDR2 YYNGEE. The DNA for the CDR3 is TGTGCCAGCAGCGCACAGGGGAATGGCTACACCTTC. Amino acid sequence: CASSAQGNGYTF.

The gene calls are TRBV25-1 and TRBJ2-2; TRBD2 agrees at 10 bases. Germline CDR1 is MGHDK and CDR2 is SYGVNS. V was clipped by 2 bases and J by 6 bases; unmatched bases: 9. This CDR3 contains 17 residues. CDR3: CASSEAWRLAGAGELFF. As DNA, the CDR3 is TGTGCCAGCAGTGAAGCGTGGCGACTAGCGGGCGCCGGGGAGCTGTTTTTT.

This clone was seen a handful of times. CDR3 in amino acids: CASSLRTTGLNTEAFF. CDR3 nucleotides: TGTGCCAGCAGCTTAAGGACGACAGGGCTGAACACTGAAGCTTTCTTT. The rearrangement joins TRBV7-8 to TRBJ1-1, with 7 bases fitting TRBD1. Losses at the gene ends were 2 bases for V and 0 bases for J; bases not matched to a gene: 6. The CDR3 covers 16 residues. Germline V gene data show CDR1 as SGHVS and CDR2 as FQNEAQ. The full variable domain, completed using reference TRBV7-8 and TRBJ1-1, is GAGVSQSPRYKVAKRGQDVALRCDPISGHVSLFWYQQALGQGPEFLTYFQNEAQLDKSGLPSDRFFAERPEGSVSTLKIQRTQQEDSAVYLCASSLRTTGLNTEAFFGQGTRLTVV.

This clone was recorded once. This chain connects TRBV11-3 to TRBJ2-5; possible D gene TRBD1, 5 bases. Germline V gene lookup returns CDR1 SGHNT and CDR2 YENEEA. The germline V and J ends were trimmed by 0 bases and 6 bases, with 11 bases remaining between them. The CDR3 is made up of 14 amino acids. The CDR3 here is CASSLEGVVKTQYF. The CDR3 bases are TGTGCCAGCAGCTTAGAAGGGGTGGTAAAGACCCAGTACTTC.

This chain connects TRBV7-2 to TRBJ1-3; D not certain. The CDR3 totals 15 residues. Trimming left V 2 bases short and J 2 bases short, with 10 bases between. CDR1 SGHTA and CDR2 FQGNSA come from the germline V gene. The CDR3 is CASSLSGEAGNTIYF. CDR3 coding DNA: TGTGCCAGCAGCTTAAGTGGGGAGGCTGGAAACACCATATATTTT. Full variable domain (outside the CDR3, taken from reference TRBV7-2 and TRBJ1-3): GAGVSQSPSNKVTEKGKDVELRCDPISGHTALYWYRQSLGQGLEFLIYFQGNSAPDKSGLPSDRFSAERTGGSVSTLTIQRTQQEDSAVYLCASSLSGEAGNTIYFGEGSWLTVV.

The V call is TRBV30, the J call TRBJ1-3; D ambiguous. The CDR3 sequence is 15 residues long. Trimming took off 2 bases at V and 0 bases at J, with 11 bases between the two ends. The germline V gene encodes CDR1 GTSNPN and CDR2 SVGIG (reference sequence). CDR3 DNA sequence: TGTGCCTGGAGTAGAGGTTGGGTCTCTGGAAACACCATATATTTT. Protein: CAWSRGWVSGNTIYF. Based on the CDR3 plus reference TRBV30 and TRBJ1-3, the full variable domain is SQTIHQWPATLVQPVGSPLSLECTVEGTSNPNLYWYRQAAGRGLQLLFYSVGIGQISSEVPQNLSASRPQDRQFILSSKKLLLSDSGFYLCAWSRGWVSGNTIYFGEGSWLTVV.

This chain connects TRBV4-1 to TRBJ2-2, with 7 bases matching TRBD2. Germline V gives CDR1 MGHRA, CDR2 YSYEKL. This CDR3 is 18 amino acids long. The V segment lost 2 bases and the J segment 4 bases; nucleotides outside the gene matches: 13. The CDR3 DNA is TGCGCCAGCAGCCAAAGACGGGCTAGCGGCTTAGGCACCGGGGAGCTGTTTTTT. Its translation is CASSQRRASGLGTGELFF.

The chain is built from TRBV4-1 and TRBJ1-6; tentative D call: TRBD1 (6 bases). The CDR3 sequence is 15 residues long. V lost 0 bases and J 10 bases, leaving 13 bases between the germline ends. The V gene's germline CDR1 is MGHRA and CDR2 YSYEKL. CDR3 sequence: CASSQDSQGRSPLHF. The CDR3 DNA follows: TGCGCCAGCAGCCAAGATTCCCAGGGGAGATCACCCCTCCACTTT.

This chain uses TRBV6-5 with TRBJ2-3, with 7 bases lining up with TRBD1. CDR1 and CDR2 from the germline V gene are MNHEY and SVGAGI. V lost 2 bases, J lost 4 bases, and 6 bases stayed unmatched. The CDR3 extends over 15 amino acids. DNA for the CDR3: TGTGCCAGCAGTTACACCGGGACAGCCTCAGATACGCAGTATTTT. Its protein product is CASSYTGTASDTQYF.

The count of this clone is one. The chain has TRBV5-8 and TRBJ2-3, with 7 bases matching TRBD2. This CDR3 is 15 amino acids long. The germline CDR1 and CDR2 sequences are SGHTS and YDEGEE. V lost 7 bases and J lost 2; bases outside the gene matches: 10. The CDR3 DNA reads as TGTGCCAGCTCGCTAGCGGCGAGGGCCACAGATACGCAGTATTTT. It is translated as CASSLAARATDTQYF. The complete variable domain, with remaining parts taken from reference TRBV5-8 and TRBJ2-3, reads EAGVTQSPTHLIKTRGQQATLRCSPISGHTSVYWYQQALGLGLQFLLWYDEGEERNRGNFPPRFSGRQFPNYSSELNVNALELEDSALYLCASSLAARATDTQYFGPGTRLTVL.

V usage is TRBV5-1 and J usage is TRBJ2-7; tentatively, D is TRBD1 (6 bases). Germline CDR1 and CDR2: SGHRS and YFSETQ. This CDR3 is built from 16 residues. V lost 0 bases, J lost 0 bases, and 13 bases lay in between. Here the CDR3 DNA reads TGCGCCAGCAGCTTGGCGGGACACCTGAACTCCTACGAGCAGTACGTC. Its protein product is CASSLAGHLNSYEQYV.

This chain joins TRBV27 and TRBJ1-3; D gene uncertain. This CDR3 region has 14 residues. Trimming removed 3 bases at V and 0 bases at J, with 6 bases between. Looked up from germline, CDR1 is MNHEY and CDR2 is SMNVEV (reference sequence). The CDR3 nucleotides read TGTGCCAGCAGTTTTTCGAGCTCTGGAAACACCATATATTTT. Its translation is CASSFSSSGNTIYF.

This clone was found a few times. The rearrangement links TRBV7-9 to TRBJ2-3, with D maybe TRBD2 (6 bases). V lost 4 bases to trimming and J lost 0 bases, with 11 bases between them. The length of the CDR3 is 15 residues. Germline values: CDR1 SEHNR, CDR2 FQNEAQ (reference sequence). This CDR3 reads CASSSGTQSTDTQYF. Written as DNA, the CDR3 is TGTGCCAGCAGCTCCGGGACTCAAAGCACAGATACGCAGTATTTT.

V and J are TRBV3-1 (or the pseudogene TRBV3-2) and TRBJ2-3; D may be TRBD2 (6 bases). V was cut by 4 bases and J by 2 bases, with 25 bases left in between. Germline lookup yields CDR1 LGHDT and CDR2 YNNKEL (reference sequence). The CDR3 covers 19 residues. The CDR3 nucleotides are TGTGCCAGCAGCCCCAGGTGCGGGAATTCTAGTCCTACCACAGATACGCAGTATTTT. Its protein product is CASSPRCGNSSPTTDTQYF.

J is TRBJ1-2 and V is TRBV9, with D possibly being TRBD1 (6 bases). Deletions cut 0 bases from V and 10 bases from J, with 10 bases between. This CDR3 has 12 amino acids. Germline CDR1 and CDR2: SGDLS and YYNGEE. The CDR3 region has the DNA TGTGCCAGCAGCGTAGTAGGGGGAGACTACACCTTC. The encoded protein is CASSVVGGDYTF.